Listed below are T cell receptor beta chains from one sample, sequenced in a study of vaccination and CD4 T cells after COVID-19. These receptors have no known antigen. TCRdb fed the PCR reads into MiXCR, producing one record per CDR3 protein. The sample consists of more than 950 distinct CDR3 sequences, 17% of them appearing once. Sequenced: CD4+ T cells from blood, cultured in vitro. These receptors were collected from a human donor in good health. Both conserved end residues are part of each CDR3. The D gene is left open where the match is weak. A clone size is listed for some rows: how often the clone was seen (once, few, many), or a class if it is expanded.

few,TRBJ1-1,TRBV5-5,-,CASSPYTTEAFF,TGTGCCAGCAGCCCCTACACCACTGAAGCTTTCTTT
-,TRBJ2-1,TRBV30,TRBD2,CAWDRGGVYNEQFF,TGTGCCTGGGATCGGGGGGGAGTCTACAATGAGCAGTTCTTC
-,TRBJ2-1,TRBV18,TRBD2,CASSPGLAGGSYNEQFF,TGTGCCAGCTCACCAGGGTTAGCGGGGGGCAGCTACAATGAGCAGTTCTTC
-,TRBJ2-6,TRBV6-1,-,CASSTSPRSGANVLTF,TGTGCCAGCAGTACCAGTCCCCGCTCTGGGGCCAACGTCCTGACTTTC
medium-sized,TRBJ2-7,TRBV29-1,-,CSVKRGPQAEQYF,TGCAGCGTCAAGAGAGGACCCCAAGCTGAGCAGTACTTC
few,TRBJ1-6,TRBV10-3,-,CATANWEKRNSPLHF,TGTGCCACGGCAAATTGGGAAAAGAGGAATTCACCCCTCCACTTT
medium-sized,TRBJ2-5,TRBV6-2/TRBV6-3,-,CASSAIQGWSQETQYF,TGTGCCAGCAGCGCAATACAGGGATGGAGCCAAGAGACCCAGTACTTC
medium-sized,TRBJ2-3,TRBV7-3,TRBD2,CASSLSGLNTDTQYF,TGTGCCAGCAGCCTTAGCGGGTTAAACACAGATACGCAGTATTTT
few,TRBJ1-6,TRBV30,-,CAWIPGRRNSPLHF,TGTGCCTGGATCCCGGGACGGAGGAATTCACCCCTCCACTTT
-,TRBJ2-1,TRBV5-4,TRBD2,CASRGTSDDEQFF,TGTGCCAGCAGAGGGACTAGCGACGATGAGCAGTTCTTC
-,TRBJ2-1,TRBV30,-,CAQGRRRDEQFF,TGTGCCCAGGGCCGCCGGCGCGATGAGCAGTTCTTC
-,TRBJ2-5,TRBV5-1,-,CASSPPGSEETQYF,TGCGCCAGCAGCCCACCCGGGAGCGAAGAGACCCAGTACTTC
-,TRBJ2-1,TRBV7-8,-,CASSPERAPSYNEQFF,TGTGCCAGCAGCCCTGAGCGGGCCCCCTCCTACAATGAGCAGTTCTTC
medium-sized,TRBJ1-1,TRBV10-3,TRBD1,CAISESGDRGWGTEAFF,TGTGCCATCAGTGAGTCGGGTGACAGGGGATGGGGCACTGAAGCTTTCTTT
-,TRBJ1-1,TRBV7-3,-,CASSPQPNTEAFF,TGTGCCAGCAGCCCCCAACCGAACACTGAAGCTTTCTTT
medium-sized,TRBJ2-5,TRBV7-3,-,CASSQEGGRETQYF,TGTGCCAGCAGCCAGGAGGGGGGGCGAGAGACCCAGTACTTC
-,TRBJ1-5,TRBV28,-,CASSLWQGNQPQHF,TGTGCCAGCAGTTTATGGCAGGGCAATCAGCCCCAGCATTTT
-,TRBJ1-5,TRBV2,-,CASSDLTGLGNQPQQF,TGTGCCAGCAGTGATTTGACAGGCTTAGGCAATCAGCCCCAGCAGTTT
medium-sized,TRBJ1-1,TRBV7-2,TRBD1,CASSLGDRRNTEAFF,TGTGCCAGCAGCTTAGGGGACAGGAGGAACACTGAAGCTTTCTTT
medium-sized,TRBJ1-1,TRBV10-3,TRBD1,CAISESGQTSEAFF,TGTGCCATCAGTGAGTCGGGACAGACCAGTGAAGCTTTCTTT
medium-sized,TRBJ1-6,TRBV21-1,-,CASSLGGGRGSYNSPLHF,TGTGCCAGCAGCCTTGGCGGGGGGCGGGGGTCCTATAATTCACCCCTCCACTTT
-,TRBJ2-1,TRBV18,-,CASSPIYYNEQFF,TGTGCCAGCTCACCAATCTATTACAATGAGCAGTTCTTC
few,TRBJ1-1,TRBV5-6,-,CASSFDNEAFF,TGTGCCAGCAGCTTCGACAATGAAGCTTTCTTT
few,TRBJ2-1,TRBV2,TRBD1,CASKQGAGEQFF,TGTGCCAGCAAACAGGGGGCTGGCGAGCAGTTCTTC
medium-sized,TRBJ2-5,TRBV10-3,TRBD2,CAISELRGVGETQYF,TGTGCCATCAGTGAGTTGCGGGGGGTTGGAGAGACCCAGTACTTC
few,TRBJ2-3,TRBV12-3/TRBV12-4,-,CASSLSSDTQYF,TGTGCCAGCAGTTTAAGCTCAGATACGCAGTATTTT
-,TRBJ2-7,TRBV20-1,-,CSASPNSEFLSEQYF,TGCAGTGCTAGCCCCAACTCAGAATTTCTGTCCGAGCAGTACTTC
few,TRBJ1-4,TRBV19,-,CASSGFGGSKLFF,TGTGCCAGTAGCGGTTTCGGCGGGTCCAAACTGTTTTTT
few,TRBJ2-7,TRBV5-1,-,CASSLGAGPYEQYF,TGCGCCAGCAGCTTGGGGGCAGGGCCCTACGAGCAGTACTTC
hyperexpanded,TRBJ1-5,TRBV7-9,-,CASSLSTGDQPQHF,TGTGCCAGCAGCTTAAGTACCGGGGATCAGCCCCAGCATTTT
medium-sized,TRBJ2-7,TRBV27,-,CASSPRGHSYEQYF,TGTGCCAGCAGCCCCAGGGGACACTCCTACGAGCAGTACTTC
large,TRBJ2-7,TRBV28,-,CASSTRAGARVEQYF,TGTGCCAGCAGCACGCGGGCAGGGGCACGGGTGGAGCAGTACTTC
once,TRBJ2-2,TRBV5-4,-,CASSSPGLANTGELFF,TGTGCCAGCAGTTCCCCGGGACTGGCGAACACCGGGGAGCTGTTTTTT
-,TRBJ2-3,TRBV29-1,TRBD2,CSVGWEGPTDTQYF,TGCAGCGTCGGATGGGAGGGCCCCACAGATACGCAGTATTTT
few,TRBJ2-1,TRBV5-4,TRBD2,CASSLGGLAGVNEQFF,TGTGCCAGCAGCTTGGGGGGGCTAGCGGGAGTCAATGAGCAGTTCTTC
few,TRBJ2-5,TRBV27,-,CTSSLSGQGNSKETQYF,TGCACCAGCAGTTTATCCGGGCAGGGGAATAGTAAGGAGACCCAGTACTTC
few,TRBJ2-5,TRBV10-3,TRBD1,CAIKTGEEETQYF,TGTGCCATCAAGACAGGGGAGGAAGAGACCCAGTACTTC
few,TRBJ2-2,TRBV25-1,TRBD1,CASSLGTGDTGELFF,TGTGCCAGCAGTCTCGGGACAGGGGACACCGGGGAGCTGTTTTTT
-,TRBJ2-7,TRBV28,-,CASSTASGAPAYEQYF,TGTGCCAGCAGTACGGCCTCGGGGGCCCCTGCCTACGAGCAGTACTTC
-,TRBJ1-6,TRBV5-5,TRBD1,CASSRQGGTYNSPLHF,TGTGCCAGCAGCCGACAGGGGGGAACCTATAATTCACCCCTCCACTTT
medium-sized,TRBJ1-1,TRBV6-1,-,CASTEGRREAFF,TGTGCCAGCACCGAGGGGAGACGAGAAGCTTTCTTT
-,TRBJ1-3,TRBV12-3/TRBV12-4,-,CASTVRGNTIYF,TGTGCCAGCACCGTCAGGGGAAACACCATATATTTT
-,TRBJ2-3,TRBV7-2,TRBD1,CASSPGWTGTQYF,TGTGCCAGCAGCCCGGGGTGGACAGGAACGCAGTATTTT
medium-sized,TRBJ1-2,TRBV4-2,-,CASSQSSGSDTNYGYTF,TGTGCCAGCAGCCAATCTAGTGGGTCAGATACTAACTATGGCTACACCTTC
medium-sized,TRBJ2-7,TRBV6-1,TRBD2,CASRAGLAGLYEQYF,TGTGCCAGCAGGGCGGGACTAGCGGGTCTCTACGAGCAGTACTTC
-,TRBJ2-7,TRBV6-5,TRBD1,CASSYSGTGHYEQYF,TGTGCCAGCAGTTACTCGGGGACAGGGCACTACGAGCAGTACTTC